This TCR beta chain comes out of a study of cytomegalovirus exposure and HLA in healthy donors. Use of 60 Vbeta and 13 Jbeta primers characterized the PCR. Assay used: immunoSEQ multiplex PCR; TCRdb lists only in-frame clones, some missing. This sample has tens of thousands of clones, with around 80% found just once. Germline V gene data show CDR1 as SGHKS and CDR2 as YYEKEE (reference sequence). The ends lost 3 bases at V and 7 bases at J; junction bases unmatched: 3. This CDR3 region has 14 residues. The material sequenced was PBMCs. This sequence originates from a man aged 45-65 years in good health and CMV-seropositive. The chain joins TRBV5-5 to TRBJ1-4, with 10 bases matching TRBD1. CDR3 nucleotide sequence: TGTGCCAGCAGCTCGACAGGGGGCGGTGAAAAACTGTTTTTT. It translates to CASSSTGGGEKLFF.